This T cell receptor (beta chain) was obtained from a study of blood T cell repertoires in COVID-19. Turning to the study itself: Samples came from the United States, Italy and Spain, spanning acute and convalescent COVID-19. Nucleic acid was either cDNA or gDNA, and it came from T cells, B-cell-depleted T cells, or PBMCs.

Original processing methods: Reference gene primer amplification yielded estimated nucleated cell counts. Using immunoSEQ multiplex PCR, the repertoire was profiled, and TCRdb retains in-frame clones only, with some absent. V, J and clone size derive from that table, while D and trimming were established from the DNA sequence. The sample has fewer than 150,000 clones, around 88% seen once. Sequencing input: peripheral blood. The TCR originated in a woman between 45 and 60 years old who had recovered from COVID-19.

The CDR3 region is CASSTKTGAGNTIYF. The CDR3 bases are TGCGCCAGCAGCACTAAGACAGGGGCTGGAAACACCATATATTTT. The chain couples TRBV5-1 to TRBJ1-3, with 8 nucleotides matching TRBD1. Germline CDR1 is SGHRS and CDR2 is YFSETQ. V shed 4 bases, J shed 2 bases, and the junction held 5 bases outside the gene matches. The CDR3 has 15 residues.